These 32 T cell receptor beta chains share one sample of origin, sequenced in a study of beta chain features in type 1 diabetes. Expressed TCRB transcripts were sequenced, since all the RNA that had been isolated was reverse transcribed. Clones were read by immunoSEQ multiplex PCR, and TCRdb kept only the in-frame ones, dropping some. The sample lists under 300,000 clones, around 13% occurring once. Findings of the study overall: Across all four CD4+ subsets, people with type 1 diabetes showed modestly shorter TCRB CDR3s.

These receptors' targets are unknown. Sequencing was carried out using naive CD4+ T cells from blood. These receptor sequences come from a man younger than 45 with type 1 diabetes.

The chain employs TRBV7-9 and TRBJ2-7; 12 nucleotides match TRBD2. The junction had 4 bases not matched to a gene; V was cut back by 5 bases and J by 2 bases. Germline V lookup: CDR1 SEHNR, CDR2 FQNEAQ (reference sequence). The CDR3 contains 15 residues. CDR3 coding DNA: TGTGCCAGCAGCCAGGGACTAGCGGGTCCCTACGAGCAGTACTTC. Amino acid sequence: CASSQGLAGPYEQYF.

The V gene is TRBV6-5, the J gene TRBJ2-7, with 9 bases that match TRBD2. Germline lookup yields CDR1 MNHEY and CDR2 SVGAGI. Losses at the gene ends were 6 bases for V and 6 bases for J; bases not matched to a gene: 9. The CDR3 runs 14 residues. This CDR3 is CASSPEAGGREQYF. DNA for the CDR3: TGTGCCAGCAGCCCAGAGGCGGGGGGGCGCGAGCAGTACTTC.

This clone was found a few times. The rearrangement joins TRBV4-2 to TRBJ1-5; 8 nucleotides agree with TRBD1. Germline CDR1 and CDR2: LGHNA and YNFKEQ. The CDR3 has 14 amino acids. With 4 bases clipped from V and 10 bases from J, the junction kept 9 bases outside the gene matches. The CDR3 spells CASSLGQGVYPQHF. The DNA for the CDR3 is TGTGCCAGCAGCCTTGGACAGGGAGTTTACCCCCAGCATTTT.

The J gene is TRBJ2-7, the V gene TRBV18; TRBD2 aligns across 7 bases. Germline values: CDR1 KGHSH, CDR2 LQKENI. After removal of 0 bases from V and 7 bases from J, the junction contained 6 bases not matched to a gene. The CDR3 sequence is 14 residues long. Here the CDR3 DNA reads TGTGCCAGCTCACCACCGAGCGGGGCCTGGGAGCAGTACTTC. Translated, it gives CASSPPSGAWEQYF.

The chain is built from TRBV14 and TRBJ1-2; D gene uncertain. Germline V gives CDR1 SGHDN, CDR2 FVKESK. CDR3 length equals 12 residues. Trimming took 0 bases from V and 4 from J, leaving 3 bases between them. CDR3 DNA sequence: TGTGCCAGCAGCCAAGATAGCTATGGCTACACCTTC. It is translated as CASSQDSYGYTF.

This clone was found a few times. The chain recombines TRBV25-1 with TRBJ1-3; no reliable D call. Germline CDR1 reads MGHDK; CDR2 reads SYGVNS. Trimming cost V 2 bases and J 0 bases, with 8 bases left between them. This CDR3 region has 15 residues. For the CDR3, the DNA is TGTGCCAGCAGTGAAACGGGGATCTCTGGAAACACCATATATTTT. This sequence encodes CASSETGISGNTIYF.

This chain connects TRBV13 to TRBJ2-3; 7 bases align to TRBD2. Per the germline V gene, CDR1 is PRHDT and CDR2 is FYEKMQ (reference sequence). Losses at the gene ends were 3 bases for V and 5 bases for J; bases not matched to a gene: 11. The CDR3 spans 16 residues. The CDR3, as DNA: TGTGCCAGCAGCTTCAAGACTAGCCATCTCGGAGATACGCAGTATTTT. It codes for CASSFKTSHLGDTQYF.

The gene calls are TRBV14 and TRBJ1-5, with D possibly TRBD1 on 5 matching bases. The CDR3 runs to 13 residues. Trimming shortened V by 2 bases and J by 5 bases, and 7 bases separated the two germline ends. CDR1 is SGHDN, CDR2 FVKESK, per germline. The CDR3 nucleotides are TGTGCCAGCAGCCAATCACAGGATCAGCCCCAGCATTTT. Amino acid sequence: CASSQSQDQPQHF.

This clone was detected only a few times. This chain connects TRBV30 to TRBJ2-7; tentative D call: TRBD2 (6 bases). Per germline, CDR1 GTSNPN and CDR2 SVGIG (reference sequence). The CDR3 contains 14 residues. V lost 2 bases and J 6 bases, leaving 17 bases between the germline ends. In nucleotides, the CDR3 is TGTGCCTGGAGTCCCGGGACTCCACTCGGCGAGCAGTACTTC. As protein: CAWSPGTPLGEQYF.

This clone was counted a few times. This chain links TRBV4-1 with TRBJ2-1; 11 bases map to TRBD1. V lost 4 bases and J lost 1; bases outside the gene matches: 9. The CDR3 runs to 18 residues. Germline loops: CDR1 MGHRA, CDR2 YSYEKL. This CDR3 is CASSRFGQGARSYNEQFF. The CDR3 region has the DNA TGCGCCAGCAGCCGATTCGGACAGGGGGCTAGGTCCTACAATGAGCAGTTCTTC.

This CDR3 is CASSLEQATEQYF. In DNA, the CDR3 is TGCGCCAGCAGCTTGGAGCAGGCCACGGAGCAGTACTTC. The chain employs TRBV5-1 and TRBJ2-7; no definite D call. The CDR3 is made up of 13 amino acids. V lost 0 bases and J 7 bases, leaving 11 bases between the germline ends. The germline gives CDR1 SGHRS, CDR2 YFSETQ.

The chain couples TRBV5-4 to TRBJ2-1, with 7 positions matching TRBD1. This CDR3 has 15 residues. In germline, CDR1 is SGHNT, CDR2 YYREEE (reference sequence). With 4 bases clipped from V and 7 bases from J, the junction kept 11 bases outside the gene matches. The CDR3 DNA reads as TGTGCCAGCAGCCTTAGACAGGGTCGAGGGAATGAGCAGTTCTTC. This gives the protein CASSLRQGRGNEQFF.

A few counts support this clone. This chain uses TRBV10-2 with TRBJ2-5; 9 bases fit TRBD1. V shed 6 bases, J shed 7 bases, and the junction held 3 bases outside the gene matches. The germline V gene has CDR1 WSHSY and CDR2 SAAADI. The CDR3 has 12 residues. In DNA form, the CDR3 reads TGCGCCAGCAGGACAGGGGGAGCGACCCAGTACTTC. Translated, it gives CASRTGGATQYF.

The genes are TRBV11-2 and TRBJ2-1, with 7 positions matching TRBD2. Losses at the gene ends were 5 bases for V and 0 bases for J; bases not matched to a gene: 16. This CDR3 region has 19 residues. The V gene's germline CDR1 is SGHAT and CDR2 FQNNGV. The CDR3 DNA is TGTGCCAGCAGCCCCGGCCCAGCGGGGCGGACCAGCTCCTACAATGAGCAGTTCTTC. Translating gives CASSPGPAGRTSSYNEQFF.

The chain employs TRBV11-2 and TRBJ2-7, with D perhaps TRBD1 (5 bases). CDR3 length equals 16 residues. The V gene's germline CDR1 is SGHAT and CDR2 FQNNGV. V lost 1 base to trimming and J lost 1 base, with 14 bases between them. CDR3 in DNA: TGTGCCAGCAGCTTAGTTACCCAGGGTAATTCCTACGAGCAGTACTTC. It translates to CASSLVTQGNSYEQYF.

The genes are TRBV6-5 and TRBJ1-2; no clear D gene. V lost 0 bases and J lost 4, with 15 bases in between. Germline lookup yields CDR1 MNHEY and CDR2 SVGAGI. The CDR3 sequence is 16 residues long. The CDR3 loop is CASSYSSHLPIYGYTF. CDR3 coding DNA: TGTGCCAGCAGTTACTCGAGCCACCTTCCCATCTATGGCTACACCTTC.

This clone has a handful of counts. This sequence joins TRBV19 and TRBJ2-3, with 7 bases lining up with TRBD1. The CDR3 runs to 15 residues. Germline CDR1 LNHDA, CDR2 SQIVND (reference sequence). Germline trimming cut 7 bases from V and 4 bases from J; bases unmatched to any gene: 11. DNA for the CDR3: TGTGCCAGTAATTTCCGGGCAGGGGGAGCAGATACGCAGTATTTT. Encoded protein: CASNFRAGGADTQYF. Full variable domain (missing parts from reference TRBV19 and TRBJ2-3): DGGITQSPKYLFRKEGQNVTLSCEQNLNHDAMYWYRQDPGQGLRLIYYSQIVNDFQKGDIAEGYSVSREKKESFPLTVTSAQKNPTAFYLCASNFRAGGADTQYFGPGTRLTVL.

In regard to this clone: At the DNA level, this CDR3 is encoded by other sequences in the same sample as well. The chain uses TRBV5-1 and TRBJ2-7; 9 bases align to TRBD1. V gave up 0 bases and J gave up 1 base; unmatched junction bases: 2. The CDR3 is made up of 15 amino acids. The V gene's germline CDR1 is SGHRS and CDR2 YFSETQ. Here the CDR3 reads CASSLGGTGSYEQYF. The CDR3 DNA follows: TGCGCCAGCAGCTTGGGCGGGACAGGGTCCTACGAGCAGTACTTC.

The CDR3, as DNA: TGTGCCAGCTCGACAGGGAAAAATCAGCCCCAGCATTTT. Protein sequence: CASSTGKNQPQHF. The chain is built from TRBV18 and TRBJ1-5, with 7 positions matching TRBD1. CDR3 size: 13 residues. CDR1 and CDR2 from the germline V gene are KGHSH and LQKENI. J gave up 4 bases and V 6 bases, and 3 bases lay outside the gene matches.

The chain links TRBV7-8 to TRBJ2-2, with 8 nucleotides matching TRBD2. This CDR3 comprises 15 residues. Germline trimming cut 5 bases from V and 5 bases from J; bases unmatched to any gene: 7. Germline V CDR1 and CDR2: SGHVS, FQNEAQ. This CDR3 reads CASSPGRDVTGELFF. The CDR3 DNA reads TGTGCCAGCAGCCCCGGGAGGGATGTTACCGGGGAGCTGTTTTTT. The entire variable domain, with the rest obtained from reference TRBV7-8 and TRBJ2-2, is as follows: GAGVSQSPRYKVAKRGQDVALRCDPISGHVSLFWYQQALGQGPEFLTYFQNEAQLDKSGLPSDRFFAERPEGSVSTLKIQRTQQEDSAVYLCASSPGRDVTGELFFGEGSRLTVL.

V and J are TRBV5-1 and TRBJ1-1; 7 nucleotides match TRBD1. J was trimmed by 3 bases and V by 4 bases; bases with no gene match: 6. The CDR3 runs to 14 residues. Germline V lookup: CDR1 SGHRS, CDR2 YFSETQ. This chain's CDR3 is CASSGTGEDTEAFF. In DNA form, the CDR3 reads TGCGCCAGCAGCGGAACAGGGGAGGACACTGAAGCTTTCTTT.

This chain links TRBV10-3 with TRBJ2-3, with 11 nucleotides matching TRBD2. The CDR3 is made up of 16 amino acids. Germline V gives CDR1 ENHRY, CDR2 SYGVKD. After removal of 5 bases from V and 2 bases from J, the junction contained 6 bases not matched to a gene. The CDR3 DNA sequence: TGTGCCATCAGTTCCCTAGCGGGAGGAAACACAGATACGCAGTATTTT. Translation: CAISSLAGGNTDTQYF.

V usage is TRBV18 and J usage is TRBJ2-3, with a possible D match to TRBD2 (6 bases). In germline, CDR1 is KGHSH, CDR2 LQKENI. CDR3 length: 14 amino acids. V was trimmed by 0 bases and J by 4 bases, leaving 8 bases between them. CDR3 DNA sequence: TGTGCCAGCTCACCACCCGGGGGTGCAGATACGCAGTATTTT. Residues: CASSPPGGADTQYF.

This clone was counted between two and nine times. The chain links TRBV5-1 to TRBJ1-1; weak D call: TRBD1 (6 bases). This CDR3 region has 14 residues. V was shortened by 4 bases and J by 1 base, with 11 bases between the two germline ends. Germline V gene data show CDR1 as SGHRS and CDR2 as YFSETQ. The CDR3 DNA reads as TGCGCCAGCAGCGCGGACAGCGCGAACACTGAAGCTTTCTTT. Its translation: CASSADSANTEAFF.

The chain carries TRBV9 and TRBJ2-1; the match to TRBD1 covers 8 bases. Germline V gives CDR1 SGDLS, CDR2 YYNGEE. The CDR3 is 15 amino acids. Trimming at V came to 2 bases and at J to 4 bases, leaving 5 bases not matched to a gene. The CDR3 reads CASSVTGTGYNEQFF. CDR3 DNA sequence: TGTGCCAGCAGCGTGACCGGGACAGGTTACAATGAGCAGTTCTTC. Supplemented by reference TRBV9 and TRBJ2-1, the full variable domain reads DSGVTQTPKHLITATGQRVTLRCSPRSGDLSVYWYQQSLDQGLQFLIQYYNGEERAKGNILERFSAQQFPDLHSELNLSSLELGDSALYFCASSVTGTGYNEQFFGPGTRLTVL.

The rearrangement links TRBV5-5 to TRBJ2-7; perhaps TRBD1 as D (5 bases). V was clipped by 0 bases and J by 3 bases, with 13 bases between them. Germline V gene data show CDR1 as SGHKS and CDR2 as YYEKEE (reference sequence). The CDR3 is 15 residues long. The CDR3 coding sequence is TGTGCCAGCAGCTTGGAAGGGGCGCCGATCTACGAGCAGTACTTC. Protein product: CASSLEGAPIYEQYF. Full variable domain (remainder filled in from reference TRBV5-5 and TRBJ2-7): DAGVTQSPTHLIKTRGQQVTLRCSPISGHKSVSWYQQVLGQGPQFIFQYYEKEERGRGNFPDRFSARQFPNYSSELNVNALLLGDSALYLCASSLEGAPIYEQYFGPGTRLTVT.

J is TRBJ2-7 and V is TRBV5-6; 11 bases match TRBD2. The CDR3 totals 13 residues. Trimming cost V 7 bases and J 4 bases; bases outside gene matches: 4. Germline V CDR1 and CDR2: SGHDT, YYEEEE. CDR3 sequence reads: CASPGTSGYEQYF. DNA for the CDR3: TGTGCCAGCCCCGGGACTAGCGGTTACGAGCAGTACTTC.

The rearrangement uses TRBV5-1 and TRBJ2-7, with 8 bases identical to TRBD1. Germline trimming cut 4 bases from V and 7 bases from J; bases unmatched to any gene: 19. CDR1 is SGHRS, CDR2 YFSETQ, per germline. CDR3 length: 17 amino acids. The CDR3, as DNA: TGCGCCAGCAGCCCGCAGGCCAGGGGGCTTTCTTTGGGAGAGCAGTACTTC. Translated, it gives CASSPQARGLSLGEQYF.

In its sample, this clone was seen a few times. The rearrangement links TRBV11-3 to TRBJ1-4; 7 bases fit TRBD1. J lost 7 bases, V lost 4 bases, and 9 bases had no gene match. There are 15 residues in the CDR3. Germline assignment: CDR1 SGHNT and CDR2 YENEEA. Here the CDR3 reads CASSSRGTAFEKLFF. The CDR3 nucleotides read TGTGCCAGCAGCTCGCGAGGGACAGCCTTTGAAAAACTGTTTTTT.

In DNA, the CDR3 is TGCAGCGTCAACCGGGGGGTAGCGGGAGGAAGCTCCTACAATGAGCAGTTCTTC. Amino acids: CSVNRGVAGGSSYNEQFF. The chain combines TRBV29-1 with TRBJ2-1, with TRBD2 identical over 10 bases. The length of the CDR3 is 18 residues. Trimming took 6 bases from V and 0 from J; bases not matched to a gene: 14. Germline V gives CDR1 SQVTM, CDR2 ANQGSEA.

This clone was seen a handful of times. The rearrangement joins TRBV30 to TRBJ2-2, with D possibly TRBD1 on 6 matching bases. The CDR3 is 15 amino acids. Looked up from germline, CDR1 is GTSNPN and CDR2 is SVGIG (reference sequence). V was clipped by 2 bases and J by 0 bases, with 10 bases between them. The DNA for the CDR3 is TGTGCCTGGAGTTGGGGGCCCACGAACACCGGGGAGCTGTTTTTT. It is translated as CAWSWGPTNTGELFF.

This clone was seen only a few times. This chain links TRBV11-2 with TRBJ2-3; 8 bases agree with TRBD2. The ends lost 5 bases at V and 6 bases at J; junction bases unmatched: 10. Germline CDR1 and CDR2: SGHAT and FQNNGV. This CDR3 contains 15 residues. In nucleotides, the CDR3 is TGTGCCAGCAGCATTCCGGGGGGGGTAATGGATACGCAGTATTTT. Translation gives CASSIPGGVMDTQYF.